A selection of T cell receptor beta chains follows, all from one sample in a study of Ad26.COV2.S vaccination and SARS-CoV-2 variants. Repertoires were generated with immunoSEQ multiplex PCR, while TCRdb's copy carries only in-frame clones and drops some. The table lists roughly 500,000 clones, about 88% of them singletons. Sequenced here: peripheral blood, sampled in a trial of Ad26.COV2.S vaccine versus placebo. These receptors all come from a person aged 18-65 years who received the Ad26.COV2.S COVID-19 vaccine or a placebo. Both conserved end residues are part of each CDR3. A D gene is named only where the DNA matches it firmly. Clone size is stated in some rows and not others, as once, few, many or a class when expanded.

v_call	j_call	d_call	clone_size	cdr3_nt	cdr3_aa
TRBV15	TRBJ1-4	.	few	TGTGCCACCAGCAGACTCTCCGGGACAACTAATGAAAAACTGTTTTTT	CATSRLSGTTNEKLFF
TRBV19	TRBJ2-7	.	.	TGTGCCAGTAGTATAGATCTTGCCTCGATTCGGCAGTACTTC	CASSIDLASIRQYF
TRBV18	TRBJ1-2	TRBD1	.	TGTGCCAGCTCACTAGGGACAGGGGATATCTATGGCTACACCTTC	CASSLGTGDIYGYTF
TRBV28	TRBJ1-3	.	once	TGTGCCAGCAGTTTACTAGGTCCCCGGGACGGTGCTGGAAACACCATATATTTT	CASSLLGPRDGAGNTIYF
TRBV21-1	TRBJ1-2	.	.	TGTGCCAGCAAACGGACAGGGGTCGGTTATGGCTACACCTTC	CASKRTGVGYGYTF
TRBV9	TRBJ1-4	.	.	TGTGCCAGCAGCCCACTTGGGTCCCGGGGGGAAAAACTGTTTTTT	CASSPLGSRGEKLFF
TRBV20-1	TRBJ2-1	.	.	TGCAGTGCTAGATACAATGAGCAGTTCTTC	CSARYNEQFF
TRBV2	TRBJ1-1	TRBD1	.	TGTGCCAGCAGCGAGGGGGCGCACAGGGGGTTGGGTGAAGCTTTCTTT	CASSEGAHRGLGEAFF
TRBV12-3/TRBV12-4	TRBJ2-1	.	.	TGTGCCAGCAGTTTGCCTAGTCTCAATGAGCAGTTCTTC	CASSLPSLNEQFF
TRBV28	TRBJ2-2	TRBD1	.	TGTGCCAGCAGTTCTCGACAGGGATCGGACACCGGGGAGCTGTTTTTT	CASSSRQGSDTGELFF
TRBV6-5	TRBJ2-7	TRBD1	.	TGTGCCAGCAGGCAGGGGACAGGAACCTACGAGCAGTACTTC	CASRQGTGTYEQYF
TRBV28	TRBJ2-7	TRBD2	.	TGTGCCAGCACTCCTCCCCCCTCCGGACTAGCGGGGGGGCCGAGGGAGCAGTACTTC	CASTPPPSGLAGGPREQYF
TRBV19	TRBJ2-6	.	.	TGTGCCAGTAGGTTAGGGTCTGGGGCCAACGTCCTGACTTTC	CASRLGSGANVLTF